This entry is about one T cell receptor beta chain. Its specificity is not known. Libraries were prepared by immunoSEQ multiplex PCR; TCRdb keeps only in-frame clonotypes and omits some of them. In the table there are roughly 70,000 clones, 96% of which are singletons. The data derive from a study of cytomegalovirus exposure and HLA in healthy donors. Study-wide points: The majority of TCR sequences were rare, yet some public TCRs appeared in many donors. Using the classifier, cytomegalovirus status was reportedly diagnosed with high specificity and sensitivity. The study labeled 150 to 200 TCR beta chains cytomegalovirus-associated.

J gave up 5 bases and V 7 bases, and 12 bases lay outside the gene matches. The CDR3 contains 15 residues. Per the germline V gene, CDR1 is SGHTA and CDR2 is FQGNSA. The donors formed part of the approximately 120-subject validation cohort, distinct from the approximately 670-subject first cohort. The receptor's source is a woman younger than 30 in good health and CMV-seropositive. V gene TRBV7-2 combines with J gene TRBJ2-3; 7 positions agree with TRBD2. The sequenced sample consisted of PBMCs. In DNA form, the CDR3 reads TGTGCCAGCATCACGGCAGGGAGGGGCCGAGATACGCAGTATTTT. It translates to CASITAGRGRDTQYF.